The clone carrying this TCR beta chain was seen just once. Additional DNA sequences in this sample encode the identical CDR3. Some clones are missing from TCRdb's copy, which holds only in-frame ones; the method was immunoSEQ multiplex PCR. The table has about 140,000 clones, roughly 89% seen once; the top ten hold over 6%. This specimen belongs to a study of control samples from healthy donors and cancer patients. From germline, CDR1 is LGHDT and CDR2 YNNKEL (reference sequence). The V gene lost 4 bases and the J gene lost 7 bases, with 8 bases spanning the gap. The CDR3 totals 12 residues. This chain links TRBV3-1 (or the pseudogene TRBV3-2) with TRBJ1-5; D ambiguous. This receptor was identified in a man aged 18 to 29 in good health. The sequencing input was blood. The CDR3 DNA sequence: TGTGCCAGCAGCCTGCTCGGACAGCCCCAGCATTTT. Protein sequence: CASSLLGQPQHF.